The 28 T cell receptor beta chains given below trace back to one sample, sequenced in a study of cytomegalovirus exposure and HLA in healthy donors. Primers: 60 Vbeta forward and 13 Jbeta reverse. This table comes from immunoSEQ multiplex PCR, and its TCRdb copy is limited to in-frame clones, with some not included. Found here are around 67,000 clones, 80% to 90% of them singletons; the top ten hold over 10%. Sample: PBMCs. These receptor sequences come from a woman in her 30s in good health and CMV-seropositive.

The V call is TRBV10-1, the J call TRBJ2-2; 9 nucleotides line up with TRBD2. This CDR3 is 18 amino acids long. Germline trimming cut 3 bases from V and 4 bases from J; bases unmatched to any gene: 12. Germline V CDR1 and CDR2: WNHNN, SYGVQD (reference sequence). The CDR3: CASSDISGSETPTGELFF. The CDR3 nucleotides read TGCGCCAGCAGTGATATTAGCGGGAGTGAAACCCCCACCGGGGAGCTGTTTTTT.

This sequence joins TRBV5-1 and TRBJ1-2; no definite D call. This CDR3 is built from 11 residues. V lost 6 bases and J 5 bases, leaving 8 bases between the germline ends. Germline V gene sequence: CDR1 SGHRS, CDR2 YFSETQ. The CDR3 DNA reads TGCGCCAGCAAGGGAGATTATGGCTACACCTTC. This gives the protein CASKGDYGYTF.

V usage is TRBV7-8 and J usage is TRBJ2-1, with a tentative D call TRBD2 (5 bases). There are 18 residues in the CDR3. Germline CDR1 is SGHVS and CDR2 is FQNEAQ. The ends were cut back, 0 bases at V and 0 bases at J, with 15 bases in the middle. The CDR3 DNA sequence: TGTGCCAGCAGCTTAGCGAGGGATGCGCTCAGCTCCTACAATGAGCAGTTCTTC. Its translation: CASSLARDALSSYNEQFF.

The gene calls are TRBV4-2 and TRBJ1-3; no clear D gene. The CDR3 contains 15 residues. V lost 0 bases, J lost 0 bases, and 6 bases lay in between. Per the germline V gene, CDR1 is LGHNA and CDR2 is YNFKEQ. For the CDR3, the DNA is TGTGCCAGCAGCCAAGAAGCGAGCTCTGGAAACACCATATATTTT. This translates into CASSQEASSGNTIYF.

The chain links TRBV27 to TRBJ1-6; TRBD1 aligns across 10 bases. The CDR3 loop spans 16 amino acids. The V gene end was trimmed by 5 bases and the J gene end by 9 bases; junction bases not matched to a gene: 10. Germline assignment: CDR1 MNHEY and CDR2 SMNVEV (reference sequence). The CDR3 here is CASSLLTWDRGSPLHF. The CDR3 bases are TGTGCCAGCAGTCTCCTGACTTGGGACAGGGGTTCACCCCTCCACTTT.

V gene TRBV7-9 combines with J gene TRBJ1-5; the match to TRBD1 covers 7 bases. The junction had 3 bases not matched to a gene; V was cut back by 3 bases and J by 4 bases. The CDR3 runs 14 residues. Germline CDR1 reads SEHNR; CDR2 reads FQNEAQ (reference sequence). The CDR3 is CASSLGTANQPQHF. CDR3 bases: TGTGCCAGCAGCTTGGGGACAGCTAATCAGCCCCAGCATTTT.

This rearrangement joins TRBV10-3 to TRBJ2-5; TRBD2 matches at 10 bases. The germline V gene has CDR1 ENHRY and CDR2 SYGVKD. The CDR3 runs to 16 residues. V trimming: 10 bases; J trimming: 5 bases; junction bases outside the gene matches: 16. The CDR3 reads CATDRESGRARETQYF. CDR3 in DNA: TGTGCCACGGACAGGGAGAGCGGGAGGGCCAGGGAGACCCAGTACTTC.

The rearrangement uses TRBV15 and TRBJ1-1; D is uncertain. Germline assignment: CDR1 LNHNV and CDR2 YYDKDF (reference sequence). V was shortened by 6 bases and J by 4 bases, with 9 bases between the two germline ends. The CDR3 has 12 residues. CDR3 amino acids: CATRESGTEAFF. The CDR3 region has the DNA TGTGCCACCAGGGAATCAGGCACTGAAGCTTTCTTT. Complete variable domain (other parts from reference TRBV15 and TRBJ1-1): DAMVIQNPRYQVTQFGKPVTLSCSQTLNHNVMYWYQQKSSQAPKLLFHYYDKDFNNEADTPDNFQSRRPNTSFCFLDIRSPGLGDTAMYLCATRESGTEAFFGQGTRLTVV.

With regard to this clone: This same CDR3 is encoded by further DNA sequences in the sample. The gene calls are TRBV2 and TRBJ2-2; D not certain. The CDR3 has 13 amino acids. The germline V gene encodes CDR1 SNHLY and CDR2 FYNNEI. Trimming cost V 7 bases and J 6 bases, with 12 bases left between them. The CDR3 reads CASKERPAGELFF. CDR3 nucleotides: TGTGCCAGCAAAGAGCGCCCGGCCGGGGAGCTGTTTTTT.

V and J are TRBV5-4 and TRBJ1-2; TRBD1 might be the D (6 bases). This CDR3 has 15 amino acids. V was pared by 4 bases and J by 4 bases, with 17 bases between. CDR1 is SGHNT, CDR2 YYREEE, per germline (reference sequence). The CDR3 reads CASSMRTAGVYGYTF. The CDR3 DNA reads TGTGCCAGCAGCATGCGGACAGCCGGGGTCTATGGCTACACCTTC.

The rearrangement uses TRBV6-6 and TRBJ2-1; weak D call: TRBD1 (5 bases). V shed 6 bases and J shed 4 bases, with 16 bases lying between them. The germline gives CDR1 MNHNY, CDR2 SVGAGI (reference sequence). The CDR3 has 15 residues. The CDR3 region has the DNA TGTGCCAGCAGCGACAGTAGACGCCTATACAATGAGCAGTTCTTC. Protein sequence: CASSDSRRLYNEQFF.

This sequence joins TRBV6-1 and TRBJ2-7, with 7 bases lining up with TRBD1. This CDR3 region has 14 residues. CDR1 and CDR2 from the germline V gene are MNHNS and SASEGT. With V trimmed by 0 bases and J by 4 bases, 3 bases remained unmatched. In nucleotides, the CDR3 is TGTGCCAGCAGTGAAGCATGGGACAGATACGAGCAGTACTTC. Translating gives CASSEAWDRYEQYF.

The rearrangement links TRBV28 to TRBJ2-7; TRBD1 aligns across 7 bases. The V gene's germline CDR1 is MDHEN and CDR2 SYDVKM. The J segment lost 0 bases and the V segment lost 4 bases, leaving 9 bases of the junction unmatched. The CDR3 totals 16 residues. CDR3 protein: CASSSAGTAHSYEQYF. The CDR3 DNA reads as TGTGCCAGCAGTTCGGCCGGGACAGCTCACTCCTACGAGCAGTACTTC.

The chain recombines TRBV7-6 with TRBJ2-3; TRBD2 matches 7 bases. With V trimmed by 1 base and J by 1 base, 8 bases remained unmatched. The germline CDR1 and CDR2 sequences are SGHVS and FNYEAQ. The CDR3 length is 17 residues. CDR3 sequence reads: CASSLVGGSLGTDTQYF. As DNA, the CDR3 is TGTGCCAGCAGCTTAGTGGGCGGGAGTTTGGGCACAGATACGCAGTATTTT.

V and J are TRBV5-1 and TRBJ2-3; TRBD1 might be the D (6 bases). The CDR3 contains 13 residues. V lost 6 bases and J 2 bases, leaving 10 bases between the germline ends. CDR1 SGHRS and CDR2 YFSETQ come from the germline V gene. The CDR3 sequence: CASKRDNTDTQYF. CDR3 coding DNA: TGCGCCAGCAAAAGGGACAACACAGATACGCAGTATTTT.

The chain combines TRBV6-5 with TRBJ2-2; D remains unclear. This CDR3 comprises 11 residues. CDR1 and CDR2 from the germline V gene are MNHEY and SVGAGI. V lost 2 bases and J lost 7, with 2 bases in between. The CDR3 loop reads CASSYLGELFF. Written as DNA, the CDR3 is TGTGCCAGCAGTTACCTCGGGGAGCTGTTTTTT.

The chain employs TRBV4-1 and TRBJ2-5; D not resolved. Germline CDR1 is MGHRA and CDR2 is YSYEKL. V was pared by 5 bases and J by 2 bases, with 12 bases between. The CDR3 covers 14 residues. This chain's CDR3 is CASSSRSLQETQYF. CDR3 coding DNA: TGCGCCAGCAGCTCGCGGTCATTACAAGAGACCCAGTACTTC.

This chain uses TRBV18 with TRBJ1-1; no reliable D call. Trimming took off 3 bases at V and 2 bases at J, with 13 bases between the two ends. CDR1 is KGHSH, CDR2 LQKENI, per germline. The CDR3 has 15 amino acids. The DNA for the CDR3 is TGTGCCAGCTCACCTCTCTCTGACACAAACACTGAAGCTTTCTTT. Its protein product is CASSPLSDTNTEAFF.

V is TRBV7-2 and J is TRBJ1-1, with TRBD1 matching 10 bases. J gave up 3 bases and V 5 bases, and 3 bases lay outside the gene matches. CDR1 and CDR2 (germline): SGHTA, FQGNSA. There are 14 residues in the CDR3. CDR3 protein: CASSAGQGHTEAFF. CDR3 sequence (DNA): TGTGCCAGCAGCGCGGGACAGGGGCACACTGAAGCTTTCTTT.

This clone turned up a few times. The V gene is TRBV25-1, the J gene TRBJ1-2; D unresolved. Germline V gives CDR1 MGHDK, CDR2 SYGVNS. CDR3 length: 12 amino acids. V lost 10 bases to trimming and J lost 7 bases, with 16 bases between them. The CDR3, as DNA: TGTGCCACCCGAAATGAGGGATTTGGCTACACCTTC. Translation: CATRNEGFGYTF.

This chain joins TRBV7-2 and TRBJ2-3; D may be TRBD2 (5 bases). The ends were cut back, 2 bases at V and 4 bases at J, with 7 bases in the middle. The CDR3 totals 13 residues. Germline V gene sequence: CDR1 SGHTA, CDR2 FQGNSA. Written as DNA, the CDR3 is TGTGCCAGCAGCTTAACGCGGGCAGATACGCAGTATTTT. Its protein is CASSLTRADTQYF.

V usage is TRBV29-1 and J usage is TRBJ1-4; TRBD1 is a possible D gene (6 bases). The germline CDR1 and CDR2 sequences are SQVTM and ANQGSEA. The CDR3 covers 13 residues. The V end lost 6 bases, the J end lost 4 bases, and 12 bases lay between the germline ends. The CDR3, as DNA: TGCAGCGTGAGGGGGTCGGGTAATGAAAAACTGTTTTTT. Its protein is CSVRGSGNEKLFF.

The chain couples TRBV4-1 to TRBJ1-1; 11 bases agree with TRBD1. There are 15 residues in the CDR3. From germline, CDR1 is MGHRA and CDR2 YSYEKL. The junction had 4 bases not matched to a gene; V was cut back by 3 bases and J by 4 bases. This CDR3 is CASSHQGQGGTEAFF. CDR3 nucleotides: TGCGCCAGCAGCCATCAGGGACAGGGGGGCACTGAAGCTTTCTTT.

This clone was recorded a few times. CDR3 in DNA: TGTGCCAGCAGCTTGGGGCCCTGGAGTGGCTACACCTTC. Protein: CASSLGPWSGYTF. This chain links TRBV5-6 with TRBJ1-2; D is ambiguous. This CDR3 is 13 amino acids long. Germline CDR1 SGHDT, CDR2 YYEEEE. The V end was cut by 0 bases, the J end by 7 bases, with 10 bases between.

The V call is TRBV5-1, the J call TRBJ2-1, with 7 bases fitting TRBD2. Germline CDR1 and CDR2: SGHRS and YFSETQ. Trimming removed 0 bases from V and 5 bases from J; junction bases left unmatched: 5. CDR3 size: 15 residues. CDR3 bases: TGCGCCAGCAGCTTGGCGGCGGGAGTTAACAATGAGCAGTTCTTC. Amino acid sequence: CASSLAAGVNNEQFF.

The CDR3 is CASSLLVAGATDTQYF. CDR3 DNA: TGTGCCAGCAGCCTTCTAGTAGCGGGAGCCACAGATACGCAGTATTTT. The chain carries TRBV7-8 and TRBJ2-3, with 9 bases lining up with TRBD2. V was pared by 5 bases and J by 2 bases, with 8 bases of the junction left unmatched. The germline gives CDR1 SGHVS, CDR2 FQNEAQ. CDR3 length: 16 residues.

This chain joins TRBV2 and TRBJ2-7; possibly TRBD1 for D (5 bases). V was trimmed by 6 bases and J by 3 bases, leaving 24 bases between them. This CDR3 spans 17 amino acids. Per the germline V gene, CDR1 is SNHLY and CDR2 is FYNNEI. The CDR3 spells CASSPTPPPQAVYEQYF. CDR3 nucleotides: TGTGCCAGCAGCCCTACTCCGCCGCCACAGGCAGTCTACGAGCAGTACTTC. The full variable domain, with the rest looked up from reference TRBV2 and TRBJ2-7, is EPEVTQTPSHQVTQMGQEVILRCVPISNHLYFYWYRQILGQKVEFLVSFYNNEISEKSEIFDDQFSVERPDGSNFTLKIRSTKLEDSAMYFCASSPTPPPQAVYEQYFGPGTRLTVT.

The CDR3 DNA is TGTGCCAGCAGCCCCCCCCAGGTGGCTTCTGGAAACACCATATATTTT. Its protein is CASSPPQVASGNTIYF. The chain links TRBV9 to TRBJ1-3; no firm D call. CDR1 SGDLS and CDR2 YYNGEE come from the germline V gene. V lost 4 bases and J lost 1, with 15 bases in between. The length of the CDR3 is 16 residues.